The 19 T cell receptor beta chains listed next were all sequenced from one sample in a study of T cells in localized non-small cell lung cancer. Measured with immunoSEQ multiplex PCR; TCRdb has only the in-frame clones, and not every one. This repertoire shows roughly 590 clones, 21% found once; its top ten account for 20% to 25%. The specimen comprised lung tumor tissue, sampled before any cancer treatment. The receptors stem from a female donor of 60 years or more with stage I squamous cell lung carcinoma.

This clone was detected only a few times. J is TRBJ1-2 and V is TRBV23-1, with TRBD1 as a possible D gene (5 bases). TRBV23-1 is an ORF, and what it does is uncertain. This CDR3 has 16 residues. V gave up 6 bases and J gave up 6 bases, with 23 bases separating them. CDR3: CASSRLPLSGYDGYTF. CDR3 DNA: TGCGCCAGCAGCCGTCTCCCACTCTCAGGGTACGATGGCTACACCTTC.

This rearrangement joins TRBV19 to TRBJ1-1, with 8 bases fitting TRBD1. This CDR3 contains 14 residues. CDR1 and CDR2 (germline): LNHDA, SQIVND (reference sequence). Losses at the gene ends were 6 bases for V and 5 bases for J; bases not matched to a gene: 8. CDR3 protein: CASRAGGAWTEAFF. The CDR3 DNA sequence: TGTGCCAGTAGAGCAGGGGGCGCATGGACTGAAGCTTTCTTT.

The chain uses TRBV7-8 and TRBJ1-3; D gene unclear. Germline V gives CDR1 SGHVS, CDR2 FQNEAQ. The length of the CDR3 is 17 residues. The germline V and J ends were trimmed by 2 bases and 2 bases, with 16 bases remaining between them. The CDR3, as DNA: TGTGCCAGCAGCTTAAGGGCGGGAGCGGTAGCTGGAAACACCATATATTTT. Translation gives CASSLRAGAVAGNTIYF.

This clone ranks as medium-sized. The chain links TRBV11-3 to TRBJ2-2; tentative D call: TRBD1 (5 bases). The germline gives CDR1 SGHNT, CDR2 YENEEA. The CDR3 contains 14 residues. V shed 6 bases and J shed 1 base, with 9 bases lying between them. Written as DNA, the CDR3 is TGTGCCAGCAGGCCTCAGGGGAACACCGGGGAGCTGTTTTTT. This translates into CASRPQGNTGELFF.

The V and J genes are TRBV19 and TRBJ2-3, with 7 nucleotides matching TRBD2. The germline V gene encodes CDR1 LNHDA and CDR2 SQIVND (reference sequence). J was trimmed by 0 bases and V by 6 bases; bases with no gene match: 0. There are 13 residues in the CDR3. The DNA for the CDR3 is TGTGCCAGTAGGCGGGGGAGCACAGATACGCAGTATTTT. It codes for CASRRGSTDTQYF.

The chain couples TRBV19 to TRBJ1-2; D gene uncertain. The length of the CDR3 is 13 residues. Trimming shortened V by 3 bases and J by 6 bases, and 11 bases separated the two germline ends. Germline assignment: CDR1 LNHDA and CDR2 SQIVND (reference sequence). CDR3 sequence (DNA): TGTGCCAGTAGTATTGCCGGGTTTGATGGCTACACCTTC. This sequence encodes CASSIAGFDGYTF.

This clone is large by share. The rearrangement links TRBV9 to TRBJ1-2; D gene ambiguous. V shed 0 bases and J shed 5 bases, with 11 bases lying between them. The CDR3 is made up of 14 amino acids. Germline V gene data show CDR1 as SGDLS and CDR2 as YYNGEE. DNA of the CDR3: TGTGCCAGCAGCGTAGACCCGGGAGGTTATGGCTACACCTTC. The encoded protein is CASSVDPGGYGYTF.

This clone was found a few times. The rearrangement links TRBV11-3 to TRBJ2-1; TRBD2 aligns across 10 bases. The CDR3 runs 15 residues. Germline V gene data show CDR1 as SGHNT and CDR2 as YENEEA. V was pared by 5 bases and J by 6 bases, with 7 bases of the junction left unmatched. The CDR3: CASSVLAGRSNEQFF. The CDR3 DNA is TGTGCCAGCAGCGTACTAGCGGGAAGGAGCAATGAGCAGTTCTTC. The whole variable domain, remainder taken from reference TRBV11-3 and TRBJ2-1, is EAGVVQSPRYKIIEKKQPVAFWCNPISGHNTLYWYLQNLGQGPELLIRYENEEAVDDSQLPKDRFSAERLKGVDSTLKIQPAELGDSAVYLCASSVLAGRSNEQFFGPGTRLTVL.

CDR3 DNA sequence: TGTGCCAGCTCTCTAAACCCCGGGGGGCCTAAAGCTTTCTTT. Translation gives CASSLNPGGPKAFF. The chain has TRBV18 and TRBJ1-1, with D maybe TRBD1 (6 bases). Trimming removed 6 bases from V and 9 bases from J, with 20 bases in between. In germline, CDR1 is KGHSH, CDR2 LQKENI. The CDR3 length is 14 residues.

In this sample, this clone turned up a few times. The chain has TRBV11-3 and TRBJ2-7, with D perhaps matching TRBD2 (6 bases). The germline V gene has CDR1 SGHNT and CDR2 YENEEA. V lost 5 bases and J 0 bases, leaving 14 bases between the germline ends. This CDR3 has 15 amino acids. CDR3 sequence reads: CASSPPGLGSYEQYF. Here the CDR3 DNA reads TGTGCCAGCAGCCCCCCGGGACTGGGCTCCTACGAGCAGTACTTC.

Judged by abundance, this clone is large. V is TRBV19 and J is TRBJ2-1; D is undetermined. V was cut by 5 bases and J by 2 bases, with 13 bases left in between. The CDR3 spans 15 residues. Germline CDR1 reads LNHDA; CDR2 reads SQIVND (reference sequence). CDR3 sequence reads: CASSLGPATYNEQFF. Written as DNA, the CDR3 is TGTGCCAGTAGTCTCGGGCCGGCCACCTACAATGAGCAGTTCTTC.

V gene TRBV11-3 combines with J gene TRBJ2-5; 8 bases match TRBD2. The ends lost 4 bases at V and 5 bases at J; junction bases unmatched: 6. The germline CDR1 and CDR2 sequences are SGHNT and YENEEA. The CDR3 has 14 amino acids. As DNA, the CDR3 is TGTGCCAGCAGCTGGGGCGGCGGGGGGGAGACCCAGTACTTC. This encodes CASSWGGGGETQYF.

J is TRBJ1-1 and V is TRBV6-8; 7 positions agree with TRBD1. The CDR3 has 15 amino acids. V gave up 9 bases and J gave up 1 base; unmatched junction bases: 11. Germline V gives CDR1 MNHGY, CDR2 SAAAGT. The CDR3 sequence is CASAKEGTANTEAFF. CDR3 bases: TGTGCCAGTGCGAAGGAGGGGACAGCGAACACTGAAGCTTTCTTT.

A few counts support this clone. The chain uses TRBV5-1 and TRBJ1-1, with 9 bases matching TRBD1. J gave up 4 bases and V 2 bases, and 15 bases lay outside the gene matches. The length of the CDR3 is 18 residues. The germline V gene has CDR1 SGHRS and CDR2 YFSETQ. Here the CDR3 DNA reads TGCGCCAGCAGCTTCCTCCGACTATCTAAGACAGGGGGCACTGAAGCTTTCTTT. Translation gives CASSFLRLSKTGGTEAFF.

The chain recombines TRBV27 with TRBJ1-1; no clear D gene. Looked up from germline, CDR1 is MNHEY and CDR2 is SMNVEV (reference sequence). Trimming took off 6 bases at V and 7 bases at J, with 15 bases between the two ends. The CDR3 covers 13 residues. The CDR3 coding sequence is TGTGCCAGCAGAGGACGGGTGATAGGTGAAGCTTTCTTT. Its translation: CASRGRVIGEAFF.

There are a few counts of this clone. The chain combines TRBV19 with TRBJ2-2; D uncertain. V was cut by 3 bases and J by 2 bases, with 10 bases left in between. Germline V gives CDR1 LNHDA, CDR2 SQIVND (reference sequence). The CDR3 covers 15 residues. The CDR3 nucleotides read TGTGCCAGTAGTATCACCAACAGAAACACCGGGGAGCTGTTTTTT. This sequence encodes CASSITNRNTGELFF.

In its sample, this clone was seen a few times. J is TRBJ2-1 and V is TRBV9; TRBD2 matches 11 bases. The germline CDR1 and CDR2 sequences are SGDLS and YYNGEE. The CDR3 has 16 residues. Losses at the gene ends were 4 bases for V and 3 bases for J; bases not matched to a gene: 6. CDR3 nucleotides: TGTGCCAGCAGCTCAGGCCTAGCGGGGGGCTACAATGAGCAGTTCTTC. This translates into CASSSGLAGGYNEQFF.

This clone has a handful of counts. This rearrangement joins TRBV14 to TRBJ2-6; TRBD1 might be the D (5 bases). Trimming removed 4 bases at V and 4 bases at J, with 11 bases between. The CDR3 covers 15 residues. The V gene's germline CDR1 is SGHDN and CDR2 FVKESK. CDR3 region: CASSPHQGGANVLTF. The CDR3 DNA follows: TGTGCCAGCAGCCCTCACCAGGGAGGGGCCAACGTCCTGACTTTC.

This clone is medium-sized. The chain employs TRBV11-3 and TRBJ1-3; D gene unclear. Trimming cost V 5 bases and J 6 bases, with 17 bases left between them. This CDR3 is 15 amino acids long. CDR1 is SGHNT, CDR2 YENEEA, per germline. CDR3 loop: CASSQSKGRLNTIYF. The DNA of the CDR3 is TGTGCCAGCAGCCAATCCAAAGGTCGCCTAAACACCATATATTTT.